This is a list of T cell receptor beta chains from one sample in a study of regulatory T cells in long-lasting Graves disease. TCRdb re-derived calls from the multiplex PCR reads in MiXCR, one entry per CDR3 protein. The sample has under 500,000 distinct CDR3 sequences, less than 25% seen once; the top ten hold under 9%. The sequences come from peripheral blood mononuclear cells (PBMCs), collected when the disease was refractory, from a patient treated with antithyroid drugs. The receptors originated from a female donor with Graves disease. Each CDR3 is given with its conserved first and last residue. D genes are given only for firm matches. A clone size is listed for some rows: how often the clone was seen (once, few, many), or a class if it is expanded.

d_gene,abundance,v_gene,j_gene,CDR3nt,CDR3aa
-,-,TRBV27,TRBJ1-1,TGTGCCAGCAGTTTATCGTTAGGGGGGATGAACACTGAAGCTTTCTTT,CASSLSLGGMNTEAFF
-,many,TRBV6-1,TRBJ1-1,TGTGCCAGCACCGTGCGGGCGAGGGGTCGGGGCACTGAAGCTTTCTTT,CASTVRARGRGTEAFF
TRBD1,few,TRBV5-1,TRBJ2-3,TGCGCCAGCAGCTTGGTTACAGGGGGGAAGGGAGATACGCAGTATTTT,CASSLVTGGKGDTQYF
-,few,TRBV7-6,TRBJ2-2,TGTGCCAGCAGCTTAGCGGTAGCGGCGAACACCGGGGAGCTGTTTTTT,CASSLAVAANTGELFF
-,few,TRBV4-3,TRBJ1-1,TGCGCCAGCAGCCAAGTTTGGGGGAAGAACACTGAAGCTTTCTTT,CASSQVWGKNTEAFF
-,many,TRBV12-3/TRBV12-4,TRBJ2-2,TGTGCCAGCAGTCCTTCGGGAGCCACGAACACCGGGGAGCTGTTTTTT,CASSPSGATNTGELFF
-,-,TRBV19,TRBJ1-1,TGTGCCAGTACCTTGTCCGGATGGGCCACTGAAGCTTTCTTT,CASTLSGWATEAFF
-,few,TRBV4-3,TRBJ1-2,TGCGCCAGCAGCCCCGCAAGCCGGGAACCGCCTAACTATGGCTACACCTTC,CASSPASREPPNYGYTF
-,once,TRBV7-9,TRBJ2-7,TGTGCCAGCAGCTTAGTTGGGATCTACGAGCAGTACTTC,CASSLVGIYEQYF
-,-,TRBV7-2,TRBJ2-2,TGTGCCAGCAGCTTAAATAGGGGCGGCGGGGAGCTGTTTTTT,CASSLNRGGGELFF
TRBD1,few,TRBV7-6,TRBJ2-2,TGTGCCAGCAGCTCCCGACAGGGAGCCACCGGGGAGCTGTTTTTT,CASSSRQGATGELFF
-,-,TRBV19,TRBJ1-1,TGTGCCAGTAGTAGGGACGGCTGGGGGACTGAAGCTTTCTTT,CASSRDGWGTEAFF
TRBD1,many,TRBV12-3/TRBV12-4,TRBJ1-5,TGTGCCAGCAGTTTCGAGACAGGGCCTAATCAGCCCCAGCATTTT,CASSFETGPNQPQHF
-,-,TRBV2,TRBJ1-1,TGTGCCAGCAGGAAGGGGGTGGACACTGAAGCTTTCTTT,CASRKGVDTEAFF
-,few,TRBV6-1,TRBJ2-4,TGTGCCAGCAGTCCCCGACAGGGACTGTCCAAAAACATTCAGTACTTC,CASSPRQGLSKNIQYF
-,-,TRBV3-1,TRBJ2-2,TGTGCCAGCAGCCAAGTCGGGCACACCGGGGAGCTGTTTTTT,CASSQVGHTGELFF
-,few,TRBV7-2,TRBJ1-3,TGTGCCAGCAGCTTAGGAAGTACAGTCTCTGGAAACACCATATATTTT,CASSLGSTVSGNTIYF
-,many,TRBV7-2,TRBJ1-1,TGTGCCAGCAGCTTATGGGGGCAGCAGAACACTGAAGCTTTCTTT,CASSLWGQQNTEAFF
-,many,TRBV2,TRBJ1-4,TGTGCCAGCAGTAATTTTGGGGGTAATGAAAAACTGTTTTTT,CASSNFGGNEKLFF
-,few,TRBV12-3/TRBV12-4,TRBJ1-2,TGTGCCAGCAGTTCCCAGACCAACTATGGCTACACCTTC,CASSSQTNYGYTF
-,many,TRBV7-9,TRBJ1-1,TGTGCCAGCAGCTTAGGATGGTTAAGTGAAGCTTTCTTT,CASSLGWLSEAFF
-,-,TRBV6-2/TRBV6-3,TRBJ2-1,TGTGCCAGCAGTGTAGCGTTTGAGCAGTTCTTC,CASSVAFEQFF
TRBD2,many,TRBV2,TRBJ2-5,TGTGCCTGTGGGGGCGGACTAGCGGACGAACAAGAGACCCAGTACTTC,CACGGGLADEQETQYF
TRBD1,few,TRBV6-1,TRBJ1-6,TGTGCCAGCAGCTTGAAGGGACAGCCTAATTCACCCCTCCACTTT,CASSLKGQPNSPLHF
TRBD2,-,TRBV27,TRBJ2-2,TGTGCCAGCAGTTTAACCCCGGAACTAGCGGGGCCGGGGGAGCTGTTTTTT,CASSLTPELAGPGELFF
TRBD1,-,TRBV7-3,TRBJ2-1,TGTGCCAGCAGCTTACGACAGGGGGGTAGCAATGAGCAGTTCTTC,CASSLRQGGSNEQFF
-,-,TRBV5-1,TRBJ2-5,TGCGCCAGCAGCTTGGCGGCAGAAGAGACCCAGTACTTC,CASSLAAEETQYF